The present TCR beta chain was sequenced within a study of T-cell memory formation after mild COVID-19. Overall study results and limits: Unconfirmed was the SARS-CoV-2 specificity of second-wave clones that peaked on day 37.

MiXCR, applied by TCRdb to the 5' RACE reads, yields one record per CDR3 protein. The sample consists of over 400,000 distinct CDR3 sequences, more than 20% of them appearing once. This clonotype was detected only a few times. What it recognizes is unknown. The receptor was isolated from an adult woman who had mild COVID-19 (a few samples of this study predate the infection). Cell type and time point are not known. The specimen was PBMCs or a T cell subset sorted from them (not recorded which).

The CDR3: CAISESITTGELFF. CDR3 in DNA: TGTGCCATCAGTGAGTCTATAACCACCGGGGAGCTGTTTTTT. This rearrangement joins TRBV10-3 to TRBJ2-2; D uncertain. Trimming removed 0 bases at V and 4 bases at J, with 6 bases between. This CDR3 has 14 amino acids. Germline loops: CDR1 ENHRY, CDR2 SYGVKD.